A selection of T cell receptor beta chains follows, all from one sample in a study of cytomegalovirus exposure and HLA in healthy donors. Measured with immunoSEQ multiplex PCR; TCRdb has only the in-frame clones, and not every one. The sample consists of around 130,000 clones, around 77% of them appearing once. The sequencing input was PBMCs. These receptors all stem from a man aged 50 to 60 in good health and CMV-seronegative. Each CDR3 is given with its conserved first and last residue.

j_call v_call cdr3_aa
TRBJ2-5 TRBV4-3 CASSQGSSRGNLETQYF
TRBJ2-1 TRBV7-9 CASSLLRALTSGSLHEQFF
TRBJ1-2 TRBV28 CASRGATGGGYGYTF
TRBJ1-1 TRBV7-2 CASTLRQGWSNTEAFF
TRBJ2-7 TRBV10-3 CATRSRETSYEQYF
TRBJ1-5 TRBV30 CAWSRQGNQPQHF
TRBJ1-5 TRBV6-6 CASSPTNSGGNQPQHF
TRBJ2-7 TRBV15 CATSRSNSYEQYF
TRBJ2-1 TRBV28 CASSIRTGWFF
TRBJ2-1 TRBV7-9 CASSHRGTSGRYHEQFF
TRBJ2-7 TRBV11-2 CASSLAGRAMDEQYF
TRBJ2-5 TRBV28 CASSHDMLYQETQYF
TRBJ1-2 TRBV2 CASSGLLNYGYTF
TRBJ2-7 TRBV7-6 CASSLGPIAGGIHEQYF
TRBJ2-1 TRBV11-3 CASRGDRNNEQFF
TRBJ1-5 TRBV15 CATSRDQGYSNQPQHF
TRBJ2-7 TRBV10-2 CASSEPGLAYEQYF
TRBJ2-7 TRBV28 CASSSRDGGTSGGGLEQYF
TRBJ2-1 TRBV20-1 CSAPAYNEQFF
TRBJ2-7 TRBV6-6 CASSYSSGEAYEQYF
TRBJ2-7 TRBV9 CASSVGDSWGCEQYF
TRBJ2-7 TRBV2 CASQLESNSYEQYF
TRBJ2-7 TRBV29-1 CSVEDWTGEDYEQYF
TRBJ1-1 TRBV19 CASSPRENTEAFF
TRBJ2-2 TRBV5-1 CASSLVVRGTGELFF
TRBJ1-1 TRBV4-1 CASSQEVWLNTEAFF
TRBJ2-2 TRBV19 CASSTTGVLGSGRNTGELFF
TRBJ2-7 TRBV19 CASSIPGGGYEQYF
TRBJ2-2 TRBV5-1 CASSYPGTGELFF
TRBJ2-5 TRBV28 CASSTGGLGTGAEETQYF
TRBJ1-5 TRBV28 CASSPRAGTQPQHF